These T cell receptor beta chains were read from a single sample in a study of blood T cell repertoires in COVID-19. Produced via immunoSEQ multiplex PCR; TCRdb's table is partial and in-frame only. The data show 200,000 to 300,000 clones, approximately 86% seen once. The sample was peripheral blood. The receptors stem from a human donor in a cohort sampled during active COVID-19. Both conserved end residues are part of each CDR3. Clone size appears in some rows only: once, few, many, or a class for an expanded clone.

cdr3_aa v_call clone_size j_call
CASSMGVNQPQHF TRBV19 once TRBJ1-5
CASMLAGGRYNEQFF TRBV5-1 NA TRBJ2-1
CASRQESSYEQYF TRBV5-1 once TRBJ2-7
CASSRSTSGGSSYEQYF TRBV5-1 NA TRBJ2-7
CAISVTDTQYF TRBV10-3 NA TRBJ2-3
CASSRQGARQPQHF TRBV2 NA TRBJ1-5
CASTGTGVANEKLFF TRBV6-6 NA TRBJ1-4
CSVEQGRNQPQHF TRBV29-1 NA TRBJ1-5
CATSRYRGGGEQYF TRBV15 few TRBJ2-7
CASSSFQGGTEAFF TRBV28 NA TRBJ1-1
CASRRTGPNEKLFF TRBV19 once TRBJ1-4
CASSPGAEVKGEQYF TRBV18 NA TRBJ2-7
CASTGTGGTDTQYF TRBV2 NA TRBJ2-3
CSASSAGGGARGQPQHF TRBV20-1 once TRBJ1-5
CASSPRTGPSYNEQFF TRBV7-6 NA TRBJ2-1
CASSPNRGAGELFF TRBV18 NA TRBJ2-2
CASSQDDRGSSYNSPLHF TRBV4-1 NA TRBJ1-6
CSASSGLAGGYQETQYF TRBV20-1 NA TRBJ2-5
CAISFPGSYEQYF TRBV10-3 NA TRBJ2-7
CASSWGTGDGYTF TRBV27 NA TRBJ1-2
CSASKPSGGSDTQYF TRBV20-1 NA TRBJ2-3
CASSLPRTENYRSSPLHF TRBV7-6 NA TRBJ1-6
CASSSTVAGEQFF TRBV27 NA TRBJ2-1
CASSKRLNTEAFF TRBV19 NA TRBJ1-1
CASNGQTNTGELFF TRBV5-8 NA TRBJ2-2
CASSRLAGESYNEQFF TRBV19 NA TRBJ2-1
CASSQDRGPYEQYF TRBV3-1/TRBV3-2 NA TRBJ2-7
CASSPASGGNTEAFF TRBV6-5 NA TRBJ1-1
CASSVLPGQGVRNTEAFF TRBV6-1 few TRBJ1-1
CASSLGLAGYTF TRBV12-3/TRBV12-4 NA TRBJ1-2
CASSPFSYEQYF TRBV28 NA TRBJ2-7
CASSRDRGRSGELFF TRBV7-9 NA TRBJ2-2
CASSEALGSGTGELFF TRBV6-1 NA TRBJ2-2
CASGLDYLTDTQYF TRBV12-5 NA TRBJ2-3
CASSQDRRQPQHF TRBV3-1/TRBV3-2 few TRBJ1-5
CASSSPTGKGATDLLNTEAFF TRBV7-8 NA TRBJ1-1
CASSLIGGTTYNEQFF TRBV7-3 few TRBJ2-1
CASSVVAGGFEQFF TRBV9 NA TRBJ2-1
CAWSVRQGTEAFF TRBV30 NA TRBJ1-1
CASSRSHRAAGNTIYF TRBV6-6 once TRBJ1-3
CASSQGAAEYGYTF TRBV3-1/TRBV3-2 NA TRBJ1-2
CSAESYNEQFF TRBV20-1 NA TRBJ2-1
CASRVTSGSYNEQFF TRBV6-5 NA TRBJ2-1
CASSKAGLAGPLNIQYF TRBV21-1 NA TRBJ2-4
CASSVRVGGAADTQYF TRBV9 NA TRBJ2-3
CASSQGTVGKPQHF TRBV16 NA TRBJ1-5
CAWSKGGTDTQYF TRBV30 NA TRBJ2-3
CASSYSSRSTDTQYF TRBV6-5 NA TRBJ2-3
CASRRTRDSKEETQYF TRBV23-1 once TRBJ2-5
CASTLAGGDTGELFF TRBV4-1 NA TRBJ2-2
CSASDGGYTF TRBV20-1 NA TRBJ1-2
CAIRGRTPDNAGANVLTF TRBV10-3 NA TRBJ2-6
CASRGDGNSPLHF TRBV5-1 few TRBJ1-6
CASSQQNTGELFF TRBV6-5 NA TRBJ2-2
CSASPTGEAFF TRBV20-1 NA TRBJ1-1
CSASITQNTEAFF TRBV20-1 NA TRBJ1-1
CASTPQPPPPNYGYTF TRBV27 NA TRBJ1-2
CAISTGTSGRETQYF TRBV10-3 once TRBJ2-5
CASSEGGRGTGELFF TRBV10-2 NA TRBJ2-2
CAWSAQIQGGYTF TRBV30 few TRBJ1-2